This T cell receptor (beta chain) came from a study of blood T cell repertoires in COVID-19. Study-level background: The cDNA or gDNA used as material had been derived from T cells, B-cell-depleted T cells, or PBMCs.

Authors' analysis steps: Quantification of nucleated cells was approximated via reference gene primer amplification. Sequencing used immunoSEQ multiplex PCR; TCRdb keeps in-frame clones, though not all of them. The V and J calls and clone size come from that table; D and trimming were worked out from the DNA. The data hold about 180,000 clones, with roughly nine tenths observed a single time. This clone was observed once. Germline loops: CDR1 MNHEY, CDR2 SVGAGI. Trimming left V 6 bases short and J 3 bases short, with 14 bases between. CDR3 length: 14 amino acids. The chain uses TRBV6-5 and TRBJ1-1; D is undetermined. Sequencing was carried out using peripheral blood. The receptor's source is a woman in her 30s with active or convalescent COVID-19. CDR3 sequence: CASRTYESYTEAFF. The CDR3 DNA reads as TGTGCCAGCAGAACGTATGAGAGTTACACTGAAGCTTTCTTT.